The clone carrying this TCR beta chain showed up just a few times. Mouse names are used for the genes. The read ends 1 residue shy of where the CDR3 ends; the end is completed using the germline J gene. The sample is drawn from a study of tissue T cells after allogeneic stem cell transplantation. Per germline, CDR1 NSHNY and CDR2 SYGAGN. J lost 3 bases, V lost 2 bases, and 0 bases had no gene match. This CDR3 is built from 13 residues. As to time point: mouse harvest day 7 after allogeneic transplant. Mouse grafts combined 10^7 T-cell-depleted bone marrow cells with 10^6 splenic CD5+ T cells. TCRdb's copy holds only in-frame clones and misses some; the assay was immunoSEQ multiplex PCR. Of roughly 8,100 clones in the sample, roughly half were seen once.

The chain employs TRBV13-1 and TRBJ2-7, with 9 bases lining up with TRBD2. Sequenced input: lymph node tissue. The source is a female BALB/c mouse given C57BL/6 T cells with graft-versus-host disease after an allogeneic hematopoietic cell transplant. CDR3 protein: CASSEDWGYEQYF. The covered CDR3 bases are TGTGCCAGCAGTGAGGACTGGGGCTATGAACAGTAC.